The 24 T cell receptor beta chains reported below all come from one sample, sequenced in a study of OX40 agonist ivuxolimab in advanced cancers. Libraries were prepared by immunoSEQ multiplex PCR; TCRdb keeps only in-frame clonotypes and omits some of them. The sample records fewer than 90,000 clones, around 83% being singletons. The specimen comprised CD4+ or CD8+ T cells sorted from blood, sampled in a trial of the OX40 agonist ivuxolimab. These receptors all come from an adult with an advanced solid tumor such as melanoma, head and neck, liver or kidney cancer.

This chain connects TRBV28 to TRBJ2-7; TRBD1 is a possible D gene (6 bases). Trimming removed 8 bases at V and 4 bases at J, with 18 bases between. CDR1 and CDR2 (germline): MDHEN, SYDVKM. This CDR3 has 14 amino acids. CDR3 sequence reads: CASQGQRRIYEQYF. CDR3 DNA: TGTGCCAGCCAAGGACAGCGTCGAATTTACGAGCAGTACTTC.

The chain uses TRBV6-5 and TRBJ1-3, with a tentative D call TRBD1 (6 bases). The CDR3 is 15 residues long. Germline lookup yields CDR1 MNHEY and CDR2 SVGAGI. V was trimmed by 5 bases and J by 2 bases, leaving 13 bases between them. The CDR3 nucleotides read TGTGCCAGCAGTGGCGGGACAAGGACTGGAAACACCATATATTTT. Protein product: CASSGGTRTGNTIYF.

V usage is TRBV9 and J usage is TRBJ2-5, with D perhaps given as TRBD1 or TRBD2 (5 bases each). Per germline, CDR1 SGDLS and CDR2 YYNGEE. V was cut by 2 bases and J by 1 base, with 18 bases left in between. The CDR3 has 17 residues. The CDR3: CASSVGATGRSQETQYF. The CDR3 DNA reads TGTGCCAGCAGCGTCGGGGCCACCGGACGGAGCCAAGAGACCCAGTACTTC. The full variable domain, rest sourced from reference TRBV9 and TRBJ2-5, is DSGVTQTPKHLITATGQRVTLRCSPRSGDLSVYWYQQSLDQGLQFLIQYYNGEERAKGNILERFSAQQFPDLHSELNLSSLELGDSALYFCASSVGATGRSQETQYFGPGTRLLVL.

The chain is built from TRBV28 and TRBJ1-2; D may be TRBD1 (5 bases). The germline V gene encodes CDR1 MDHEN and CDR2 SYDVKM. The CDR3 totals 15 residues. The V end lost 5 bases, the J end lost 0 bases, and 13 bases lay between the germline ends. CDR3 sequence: CASSLWQGSNYGYTF. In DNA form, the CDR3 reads TGTGCCAGCAGTCTGTGGCAGGGCTCTAACTATGGCTACACCTTC.

The CDR3 here is CASSRQGNYEQYF. The CDR3 nucleotides read TGTGCCAGCTCAAGACAGGGGAACTACGAGCAGTACTTC. The genes are TRBV18 and TRBJ2-7, with 8 bases fitting TRBD1. The CDR3 runs to 13 residues. The V gene's germline CDR1 is KGHSH and CDR2 LQKENI. J was trimmed by 3 bases and V by 5 bases; bases with no gene match: 3.

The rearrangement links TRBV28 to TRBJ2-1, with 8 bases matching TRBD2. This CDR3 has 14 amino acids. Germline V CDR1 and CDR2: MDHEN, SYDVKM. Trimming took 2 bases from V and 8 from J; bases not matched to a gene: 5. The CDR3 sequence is CASSLVGLDYEQFF. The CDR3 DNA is TGTGCCAGCAGTTTAGTGGGACTAGACTATGAGCAGTTCTTC.

CDR3: CASSVMEGTQYF. The CDR3 DNA reads as TGTGCCAGCAGCGTGATGGAAGGGACCCAGTACTTC. This chain uses TRBV9 with TRBJ2-5; D gene ambiguous. V lost 2 bases and J lost 7, with 9 bases in between. This CDR3 has 12 amino acids. Germline lookup yields CDR1 SGDLS and CDR2 YYNGEE.

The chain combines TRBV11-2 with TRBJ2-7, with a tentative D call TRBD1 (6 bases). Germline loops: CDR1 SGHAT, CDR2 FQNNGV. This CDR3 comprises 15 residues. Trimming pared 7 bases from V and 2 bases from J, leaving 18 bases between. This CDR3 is CASTPAVGTTYEQYF. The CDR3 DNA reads TGTGCCAGCACCCCGGCGGTAGGGACAACCTACGAGCAGTACTTC.

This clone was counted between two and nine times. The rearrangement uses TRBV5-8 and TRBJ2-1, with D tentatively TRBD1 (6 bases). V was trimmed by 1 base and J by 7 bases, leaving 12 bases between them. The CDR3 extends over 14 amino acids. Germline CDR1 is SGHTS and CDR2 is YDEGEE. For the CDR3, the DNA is TGTGCCAGCAGCTTGTACAGGGCAGGTAATGAGCAGTTCTTC. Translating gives CASSLYRAGNEQFF.

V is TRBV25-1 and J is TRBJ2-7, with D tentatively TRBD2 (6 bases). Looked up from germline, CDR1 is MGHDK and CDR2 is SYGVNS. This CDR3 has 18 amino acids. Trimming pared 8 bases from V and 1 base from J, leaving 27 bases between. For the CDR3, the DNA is TGTGCCAGCGGATCTTTGGGGGGTAGCGGCCTAGGATCCTACGAGCAGTACTTC. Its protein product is CASGSLGGSGLGSYEQYF.

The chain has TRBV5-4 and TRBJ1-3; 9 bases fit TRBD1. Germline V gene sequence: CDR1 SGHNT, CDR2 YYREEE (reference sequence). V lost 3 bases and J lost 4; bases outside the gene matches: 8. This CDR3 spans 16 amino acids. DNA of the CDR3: TGTGCCAGCAGCTACCCCGGGACAGGGCAAGGAAACACCATATATTTT. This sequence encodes CASSYPGTGQGNTIYF.

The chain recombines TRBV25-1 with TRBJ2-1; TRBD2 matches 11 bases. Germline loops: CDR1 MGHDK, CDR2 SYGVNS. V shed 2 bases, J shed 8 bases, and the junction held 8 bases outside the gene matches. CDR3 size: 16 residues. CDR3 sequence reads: CASSERVAGGLHEQFF. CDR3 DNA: TGTGCCAGCAGTGAAAGGGTAGCGGGAGGGCTTCATGAGCAGTTCTTC.

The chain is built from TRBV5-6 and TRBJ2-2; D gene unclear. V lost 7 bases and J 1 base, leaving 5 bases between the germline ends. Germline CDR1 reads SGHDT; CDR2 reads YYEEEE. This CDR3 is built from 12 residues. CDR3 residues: CASGRNTGELFF. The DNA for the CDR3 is TGTGCCAGCGGAAGGAACACCGGGGAGCTGTTTTTT.

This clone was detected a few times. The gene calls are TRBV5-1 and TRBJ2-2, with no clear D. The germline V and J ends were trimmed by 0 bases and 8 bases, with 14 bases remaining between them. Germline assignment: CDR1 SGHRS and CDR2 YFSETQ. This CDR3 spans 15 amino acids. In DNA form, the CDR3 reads TGCGCCAGCAGCTTGGGGCCCCATCCACCGGGGGAGCTGTTTTTT. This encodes CASSLGPHPPGELFF.

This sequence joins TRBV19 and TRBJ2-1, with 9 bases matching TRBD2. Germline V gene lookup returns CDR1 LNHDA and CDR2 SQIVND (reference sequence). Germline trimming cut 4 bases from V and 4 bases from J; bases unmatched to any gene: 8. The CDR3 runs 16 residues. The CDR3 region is CASSTPDSGSYNEQFF. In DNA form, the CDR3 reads TGTGCCAGTAGTACCCCAGATAGCGGGAGTTACAATGAGCAGTTCTTC.

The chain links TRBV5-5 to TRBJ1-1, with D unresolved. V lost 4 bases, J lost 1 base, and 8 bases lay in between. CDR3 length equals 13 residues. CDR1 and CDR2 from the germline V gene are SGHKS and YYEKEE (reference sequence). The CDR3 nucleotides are TGTGCCAGCAGCGGCTTGAGGAACACTGAAGCTTTCTTT. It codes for CASSGLRNTEAFF.

The CDR3 reads CASSLARIQETQYF. In DNA, the CDR3 is TGTGCCAGCAGTTTAGCCCGAATCCAAGAGACCCAGTACTTC. The V call is TRBV28, the J call TRBJ2-5; D ambiguous. Germline loops: CDR1 MDHEN, CDR2 SYDVKM. The CDR3 loop spans 14 amino acids. The V and J ends lost 2 bases and 1 base respectively, with 8 bases between them.

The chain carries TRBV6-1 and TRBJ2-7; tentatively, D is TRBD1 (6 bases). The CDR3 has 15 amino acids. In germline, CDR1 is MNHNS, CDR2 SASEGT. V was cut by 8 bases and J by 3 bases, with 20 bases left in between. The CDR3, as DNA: TGTGCCAGCGGACTTGAAGGGGGTGACATCTACGAGCAGTACTTC. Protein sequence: CASGLEGGDIYEQYF.

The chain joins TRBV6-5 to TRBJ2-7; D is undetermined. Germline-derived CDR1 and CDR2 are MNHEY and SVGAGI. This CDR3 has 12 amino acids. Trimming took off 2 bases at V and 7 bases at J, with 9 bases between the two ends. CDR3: CASSYPFGEQYF. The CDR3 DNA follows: TGTGCCAGCAGTTACCCCTTTGGGGAGCAGTACTTC.

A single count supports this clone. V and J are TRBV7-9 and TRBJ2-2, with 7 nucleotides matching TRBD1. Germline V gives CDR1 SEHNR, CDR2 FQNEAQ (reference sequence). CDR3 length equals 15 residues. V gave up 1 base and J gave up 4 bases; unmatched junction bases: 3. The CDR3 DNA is TGTGCCAGCAGCTTAGATGCAGGGGGCACCGGGGAGCTGTTTTTT. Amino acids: CASSLDAGGTGELFF. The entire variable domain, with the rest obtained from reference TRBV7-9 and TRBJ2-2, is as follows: DTGVSQNPRHKITKRGQNVTFRCDPISEHNRLYWYRQTLGQGPEFLTYFQNEAQLEKSRLLSDRFSAERPKGSFSTLEIQRTEQGDSAMYLCASSLDAGGTGELFFGEGSRLTVL.

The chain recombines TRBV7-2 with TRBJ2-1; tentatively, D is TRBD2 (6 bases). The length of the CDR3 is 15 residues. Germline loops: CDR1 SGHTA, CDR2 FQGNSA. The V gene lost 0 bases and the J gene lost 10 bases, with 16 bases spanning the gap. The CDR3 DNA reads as TGTGCCAGCAGCTTAGCTGCTACGGGAGCGAAGGAGCAGTTCTTC. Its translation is CASSLAATGAKEQFF. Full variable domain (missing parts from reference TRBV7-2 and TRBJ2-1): GAGVSQSPSNKVTEKGKDVELRCDPISGHTALYWYRQSLGQGLEFLIYFQGNSAPDKSGLPSDRFSAERTGGSVSTLTIQRTQQEDSAVYLCASSLAATGAKEQFFGPGTRLTVL.

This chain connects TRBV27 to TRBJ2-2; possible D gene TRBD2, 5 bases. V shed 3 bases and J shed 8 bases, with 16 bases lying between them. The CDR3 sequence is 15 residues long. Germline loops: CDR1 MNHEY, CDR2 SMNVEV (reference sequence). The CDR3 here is CASSFLTNPLGELFF. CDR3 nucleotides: TGTGCCAGCAGTTTTCTGACTAATCCCCTGGGGGAGCTGTTTTTT.

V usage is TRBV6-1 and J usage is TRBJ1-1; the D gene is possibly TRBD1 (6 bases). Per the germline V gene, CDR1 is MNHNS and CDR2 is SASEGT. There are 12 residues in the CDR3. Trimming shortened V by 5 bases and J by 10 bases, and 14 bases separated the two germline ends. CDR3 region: CASSNKQGGAFF. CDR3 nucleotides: TGTGCCAGCAGTAACAAACAGGGAGGAGCTTTCTTT.

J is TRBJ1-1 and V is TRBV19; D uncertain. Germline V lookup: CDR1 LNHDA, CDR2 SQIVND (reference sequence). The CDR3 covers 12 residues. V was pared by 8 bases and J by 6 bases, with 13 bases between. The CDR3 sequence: CASRTWYAEAFF. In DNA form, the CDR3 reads TGTGCCAGTCGAACCTGGTACGCTGAAGCTTTCTTT.